This entry features one T cell receptor beta chain sequence. CDR3 size: 15 residues. These data are taken from a study of blood T cell repertoires in COVID-19. Study summary: Some COVID-19 samples were acute and others convalescent; all came from the United States, Italy and Spain. In each case, the material was cDNA or gDNA derived from T cells, B-cell-depleted T cells, or PBMCs.

Methods used by the authors: Scientists estimated how many nucleated cells there were by amplifying reference gene primers. Generated by immunoSEQ multiplex PCR, the TCRdb table keeps only in-frame clones and is missing some. From that table come the V and J calls and clone size; the DNA was used to work out D and trimming. The repertoire includes a few hundred thousand clones, 65% to 90% of them detected once, and 3.5% to 4.5% sits in the top ten. This sequence originates from a man between 50 and 59 years old with acute or convalescent COVID-19. This chain joins TRBV12-1 and TRBJ1-2; the table gives TRBD1 as D, unverified against the DNA. TRBV12-1 is deemed a pseudogene. Specimen: peripheral blood. The CDR3 DNA follows: TGTGCCAGCAGCTTTGAGGGGGCTCCAATCTATGGCTACACCTTC. It yields the protein CASSFEGAPIYGYTF.